This TCR beta chain was obtained from a study of blood T cell repertoires in COVID-19. CDR3 length equals 15 residues. CDR1 is LGHNT, CDR2 FRNRAP, per germline. Trimming stripped 5 bases from V and 0 bases from J, with 13 bases between. In the original processing: Quantification of nucleated cells was approximated via reference gene primer amplification. Using immunoSEQ multiplex PCR, the repertoire was profiled, and TCRdb retains in-frame clones only, with some absent. From that table come the V and J calls and clone size; the DNA was used to work out D and trimming. Of approximately 150,000 clones in the sample, 87% were seen once.

The sequence was obtained from a man aged 50 or older who had recovered from COVID-19. The genes are TRBV12-5 and TRBJ1-1; perhaps TRBD1 as D (5 bases). What was sequenced was peripheral blood. CDR3 loop: CASGPVVGLNTEAFF. In nucleotides, the CDR3 is TGTGCTAGTGGTCCGGTGGTGGGGCTGAACACTGAAGCTTTCTTT.